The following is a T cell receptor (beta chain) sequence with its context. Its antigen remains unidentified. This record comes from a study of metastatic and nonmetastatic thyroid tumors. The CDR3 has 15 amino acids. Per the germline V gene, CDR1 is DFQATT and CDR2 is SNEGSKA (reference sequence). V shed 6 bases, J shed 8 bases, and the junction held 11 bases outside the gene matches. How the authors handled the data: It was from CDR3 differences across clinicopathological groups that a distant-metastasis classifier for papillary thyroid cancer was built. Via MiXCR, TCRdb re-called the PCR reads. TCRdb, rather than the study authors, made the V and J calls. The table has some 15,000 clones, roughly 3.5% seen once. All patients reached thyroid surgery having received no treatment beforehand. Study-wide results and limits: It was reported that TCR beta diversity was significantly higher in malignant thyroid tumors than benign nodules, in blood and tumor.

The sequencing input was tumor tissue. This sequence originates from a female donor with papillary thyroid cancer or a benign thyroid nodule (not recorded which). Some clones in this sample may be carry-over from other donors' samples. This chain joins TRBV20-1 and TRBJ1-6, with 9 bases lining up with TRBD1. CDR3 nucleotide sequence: TGCAGTGCCCCAGGACAGGGGACTCCAGATTCACCCCTCCACTTT. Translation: CSAPGQGTPDSPLHF.